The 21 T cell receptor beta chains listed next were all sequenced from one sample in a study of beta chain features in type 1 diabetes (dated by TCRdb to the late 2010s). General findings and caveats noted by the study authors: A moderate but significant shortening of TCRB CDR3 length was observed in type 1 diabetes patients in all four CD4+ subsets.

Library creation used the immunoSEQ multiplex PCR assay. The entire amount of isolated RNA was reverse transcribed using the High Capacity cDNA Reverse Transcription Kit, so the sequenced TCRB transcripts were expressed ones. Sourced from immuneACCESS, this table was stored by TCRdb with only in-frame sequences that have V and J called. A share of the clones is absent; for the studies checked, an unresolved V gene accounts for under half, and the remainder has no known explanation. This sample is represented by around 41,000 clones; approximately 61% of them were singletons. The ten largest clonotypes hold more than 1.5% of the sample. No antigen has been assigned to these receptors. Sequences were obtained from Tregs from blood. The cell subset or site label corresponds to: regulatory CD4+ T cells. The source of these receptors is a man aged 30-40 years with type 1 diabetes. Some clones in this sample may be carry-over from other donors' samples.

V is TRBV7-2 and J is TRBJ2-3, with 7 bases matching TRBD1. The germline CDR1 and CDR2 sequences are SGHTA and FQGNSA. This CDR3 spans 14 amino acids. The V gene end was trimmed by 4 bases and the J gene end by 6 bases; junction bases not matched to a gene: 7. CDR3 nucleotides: TGTGCCAGCAGCTCCTACAGGGGTTTTGATACGCAGTATTTT. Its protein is CASSSYRGFDTQYF.

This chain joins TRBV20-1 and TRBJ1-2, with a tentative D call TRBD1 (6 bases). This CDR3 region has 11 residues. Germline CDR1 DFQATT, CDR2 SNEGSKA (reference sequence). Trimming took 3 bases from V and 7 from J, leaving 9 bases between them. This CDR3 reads CSARYRAGYTF. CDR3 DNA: TGCAGTGCTAGGTACAGGGCTGGCTACACCTTC.

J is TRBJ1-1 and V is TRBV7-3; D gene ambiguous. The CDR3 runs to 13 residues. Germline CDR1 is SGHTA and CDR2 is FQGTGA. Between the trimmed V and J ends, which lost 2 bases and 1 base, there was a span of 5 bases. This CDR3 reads CASSLRENTEAFF. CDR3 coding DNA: TGTGCCAGCAGCTTACGGGAGAACACTGAAGCTTTCTTT.

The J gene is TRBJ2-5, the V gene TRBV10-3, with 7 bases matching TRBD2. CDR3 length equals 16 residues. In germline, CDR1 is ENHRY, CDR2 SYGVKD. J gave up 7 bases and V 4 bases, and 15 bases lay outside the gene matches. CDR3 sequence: CAISGGTTTEDGTQYF. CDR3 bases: TGTGCCATCAGTGGGGGGACTACCACCGAAGATGGGACCCAGTACTTC.

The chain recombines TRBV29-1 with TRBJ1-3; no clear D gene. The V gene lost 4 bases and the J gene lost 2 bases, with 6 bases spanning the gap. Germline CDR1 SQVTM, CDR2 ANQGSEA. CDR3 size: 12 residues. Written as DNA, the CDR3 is TGCAGCGTTGGCGGTGCTGGAAACACCATATATTTT. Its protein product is CSVGGAGNTIYF. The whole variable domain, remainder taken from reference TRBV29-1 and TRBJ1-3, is SAVISQKPSRDICQRGTSLTIQCQVDSQVTMMFWYRQQPGQSLTLIATANQGSEATYESGFVIDKFPISRPNLTFSTLTVSNMSPEDSSIYLCSVGGAGNTIYFGEGSWLTVV.

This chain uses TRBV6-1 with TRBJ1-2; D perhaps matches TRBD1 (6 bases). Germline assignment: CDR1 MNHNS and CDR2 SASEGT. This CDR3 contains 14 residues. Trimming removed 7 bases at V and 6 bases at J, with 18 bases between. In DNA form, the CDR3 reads TGTGCCAGCATTGAGCAGGGGCGCGAGAATGGCTACACCTTC. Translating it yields CASIEQGRENGYTF.

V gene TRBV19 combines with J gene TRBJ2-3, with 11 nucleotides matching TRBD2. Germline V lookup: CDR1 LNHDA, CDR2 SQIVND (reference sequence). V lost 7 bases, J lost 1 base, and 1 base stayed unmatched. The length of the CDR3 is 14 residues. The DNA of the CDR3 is TGTGCCAGTATGGGACTAGCGGGCACAGATACGCAGTATTTT. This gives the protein CASMGLAGTDTQYF.

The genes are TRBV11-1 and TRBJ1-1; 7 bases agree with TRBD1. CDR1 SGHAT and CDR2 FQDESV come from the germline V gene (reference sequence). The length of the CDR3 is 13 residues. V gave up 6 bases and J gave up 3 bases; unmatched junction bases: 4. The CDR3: CASRIDRDTEAFF. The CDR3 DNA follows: TGTGCCAGCAGAATCGACAGGGACACTGAAGCTTTCTTT.

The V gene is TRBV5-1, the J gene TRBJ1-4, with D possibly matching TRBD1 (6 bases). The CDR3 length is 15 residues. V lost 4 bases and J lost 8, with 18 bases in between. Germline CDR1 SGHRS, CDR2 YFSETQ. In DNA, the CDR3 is TGCGCCAGCAGCCTACAACAGGGATTTGGCGAAAAACTGTTTTTT. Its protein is CASSLQQGFGEKLFF.

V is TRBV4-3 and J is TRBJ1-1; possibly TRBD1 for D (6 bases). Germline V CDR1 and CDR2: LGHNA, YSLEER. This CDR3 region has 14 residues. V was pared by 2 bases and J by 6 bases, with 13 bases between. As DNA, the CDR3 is TGCGCCAGCAGCCAACCAGGGGTTGGGGCTGAAGCTTTCTTT. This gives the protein CASSQPGVGAEAFF.

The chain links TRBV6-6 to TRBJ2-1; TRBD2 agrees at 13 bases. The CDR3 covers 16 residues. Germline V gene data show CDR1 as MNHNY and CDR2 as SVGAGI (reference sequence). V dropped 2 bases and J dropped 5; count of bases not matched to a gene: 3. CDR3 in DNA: TGTGCCAGCAGTTACCTTGGGACTAGCGGGAACAATGAGCAGTTCTTC. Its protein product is CASSYLGTSGNNEQFF.

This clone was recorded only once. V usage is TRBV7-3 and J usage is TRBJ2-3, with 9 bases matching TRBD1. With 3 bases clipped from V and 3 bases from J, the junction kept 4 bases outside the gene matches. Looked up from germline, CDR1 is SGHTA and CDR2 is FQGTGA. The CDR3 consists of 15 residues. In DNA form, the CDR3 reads TGTGCCAGCAGCTTGAGCGGGACAGGGACAGATACGCAGTATTTT. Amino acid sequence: CASSLSGTGTDTQYF.

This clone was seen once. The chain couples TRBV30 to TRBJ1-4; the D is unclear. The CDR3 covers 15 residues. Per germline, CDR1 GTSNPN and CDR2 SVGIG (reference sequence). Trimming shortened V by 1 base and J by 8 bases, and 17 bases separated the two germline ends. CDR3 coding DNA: TGTGCCTGGAGTGGTCGGACGCGGACGGGGGAAAAACTGTTTTTT. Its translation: CAWSGRTRTGEKLFF.

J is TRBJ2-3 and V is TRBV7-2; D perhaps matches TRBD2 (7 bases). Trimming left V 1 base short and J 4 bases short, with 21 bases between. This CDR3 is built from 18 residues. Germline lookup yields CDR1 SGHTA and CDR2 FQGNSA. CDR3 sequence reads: CASSLVGGGIGGADTQYF. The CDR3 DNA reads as TGTGCCAGCAGCTTAGTCGGAGGGGGAATAGGGGGGGCAGATACGCAGTATTTT.

CDR3 in amino acids: CASSFQRAGPLTNEKLFF. The CDR3 DNA reads as TGTGCCAGCAGCTTTCAGCGGGCAGGCCCGTTGACTAATGAAAAACTGTTTTTT. The chain carries TRBV7-2 and TRBJ1-4; D gene ambiguous. The CDR3 contains 18 residues. Looked up from germline, CDR1 is SGHTA and CDR2 is FQGNSA. V was cut by 3 bases and J by 2 bases, with 19 bases left in between.

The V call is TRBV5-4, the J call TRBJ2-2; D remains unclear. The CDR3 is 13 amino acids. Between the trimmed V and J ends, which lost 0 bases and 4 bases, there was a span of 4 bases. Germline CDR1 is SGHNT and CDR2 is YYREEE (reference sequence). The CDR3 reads CASSLELTGELFF. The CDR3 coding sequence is TGTGCCAGCAGCTTGGAACTCACCGGGGAGCTGTTTTTT.

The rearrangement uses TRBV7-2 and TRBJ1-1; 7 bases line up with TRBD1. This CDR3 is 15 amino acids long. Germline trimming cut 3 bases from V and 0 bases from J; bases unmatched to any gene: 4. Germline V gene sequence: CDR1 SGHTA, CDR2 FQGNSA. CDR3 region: CASSLTGLMNTEAFF. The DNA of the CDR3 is TGTGCCAGCAGCTTGACAGGGCTTATGAACACTGAAGCTTTCTTT.

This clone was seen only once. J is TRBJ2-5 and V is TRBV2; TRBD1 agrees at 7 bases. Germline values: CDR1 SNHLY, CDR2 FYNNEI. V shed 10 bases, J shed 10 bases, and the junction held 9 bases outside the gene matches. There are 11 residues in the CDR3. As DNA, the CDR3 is TGTGCCATAAGGGACAGTCGGGACCAGTACTTC. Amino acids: CAIRDSRDQYF.

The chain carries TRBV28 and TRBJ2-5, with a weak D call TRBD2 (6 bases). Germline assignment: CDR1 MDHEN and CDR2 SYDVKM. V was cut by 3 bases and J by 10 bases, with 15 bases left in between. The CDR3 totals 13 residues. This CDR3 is CASSFPGWGDQYF. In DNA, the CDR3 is TGTGCCAGCAGTTTCCCGGGCTGGGGGGACCAGTACTTC.

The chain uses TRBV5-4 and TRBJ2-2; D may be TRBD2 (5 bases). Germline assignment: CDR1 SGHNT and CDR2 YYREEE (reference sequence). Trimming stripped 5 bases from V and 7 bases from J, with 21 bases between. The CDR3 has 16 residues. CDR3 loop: CASSQTGLGEGGELFF. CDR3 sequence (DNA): TGTGCCAGCAGTCAAACCGGACTGGGCGAGGGCGGGGAGCTGTTTTTT.

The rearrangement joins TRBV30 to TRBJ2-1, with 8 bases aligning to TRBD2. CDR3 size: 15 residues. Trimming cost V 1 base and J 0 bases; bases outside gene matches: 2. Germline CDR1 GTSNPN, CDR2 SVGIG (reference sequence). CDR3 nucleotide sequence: TGTGCCTGGAGTGCCGGGACTAGCTCCTACAATGAGCAGTTCTTC. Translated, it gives CAWSAGTSSYNEQFF.